This T cell receptor beta chain came from a study of T cells after yellow fever vaccination. This clonotype was seen many times. The V gene's germline CDR1 is SEHNR and CDR2 FQNEAQ (reference sequence). The length of the CDR3 is 15 residues. V lost 0 bases, J lost 4 bases, and 4 bases stayed unmatched. Synthesis of TCR cDNA relied on 5'RACE template switching, which attached a universal primer site and UMIs. TCRdb analysed the 5' RACE reads with MiXCR anew, one entry per CDR3 protein. Of approximately 240,000 distinct CDR3 sequences in the sample, approximately 3.6% were seen once. The sample was PBMCs, taken 15 days after the yellow fever booster vaccination. The source is a young man who received the YFV17D yellow fever vaccine. This chain joins TRBV7-9 and TRBJ1-1; 8 positions match TRBD1. The CDR3 spells CASSLAGQGFTEAFF. The CDR3 bases are TGTGCCAGCAGCTTAGCAGGACAGGGTTTCACTGAAGCTTTCTTT.